This T cell receptor beta chain was documented in a study of blood T cell repertoires in COVID-19. About the research overall: PBMCs, B-cell-depleted T cells, or T cells provided the cDNA or gDNA that made up the material.

Under the authors' procedure: Reference gene primer amplification yielded estimated nucleated cell counts. The protocol was immunoSEQ multiplex PCR, while the TCRdb copy is restricted to in-frame clones and leaves out a portion. D and trimming were read from the DNA, whereas the V and J calls and clone size are those reported in that table. The sample includes about 84,000 clones, about three quarters of them seen just once. The junction had 9 bases not matched to a gene; V was cut back by 4 bases and J by 3 bases. The CDR3 runs 16 residues. Germline V lookup: CDR1 SGHTA, CDR2 FQGNSA. This clone was counted a few times.

The sample taken for sequencing was peripheral blood. This TCR was sampled from a man between 50 and 59 years old with active or convalescent COVID-19. This sequence joins TRBV7-2 and TRBJ1-3; 7 positions match TRBD1. The chain's CDR3 is CASSSPTGVGGNTIYF. DNA for the CDR3: TGTGCCAGCAGCTCCCCAACAGGGGTCGGTGGAAACACCATATATTTT. The full variable domain, its missing parts supplied by reference TRBV7-2 and TRBJ1-3, is GAGVSQSPSNKVTEKGKDVELRCDPISGHTALYWYRQSLGQGLEFLIYFQGNSAPDKSGLPSDRFSAERTGGSVSTLTIQRTQQEDSAVYLCASSSPTGVGGNTIYFGEGSWLTVV.